This is a list of T cell receptor beta chains from one sample in a study of blood T cell repertoires in COVID-19. The data were produced by immunoSEQ multiplex PCR, yet TCRdb's version contains in-frame clones alone and is incomplete. The sample lists approximately 88,000 clones, about 80% occurring once. The sample comprised peripheral blood. The source of these receptors is a woman of 80 years or more with acute or convalescent COVID-19. Both conserved end residues are part of each CDR3. A D gene is named only where the DNA matches it firmly. The size field is filled for only some rows; it gives once, few, many or a size class.

TRBV7-8,TRBD1,NA,TRBJ1-5,16,TGTGCCAGCAGCTCCAGACAGGGACCACGTAATCAGCCCCAGCATTTT,CASSSRQGPRNQPQHF
TRBV5-1,TRBD1,NA,TRBJ2-7,15,TGCGCCAGCAGCCTCACCGGGACAGGGTCCTACGAGCAGTACTTC,CASSLTGTGSYEQYF
TRBV18,NA,NA,TRBJ1-2,15,TGTGCCAGCTCACCTGCGGGGGGCTGGGACTATGGCTACACCTTC,CASSPAGGWDYGYTF
TRBV5-6,NA,NA,TRBJ1-5,17,TGTGCCAGGTTGGATGGGGCCCCGGGTTCATCGGGCCAGCCCCAGCATTTT,CARLDGAPGSSGQPQHF
TRBV4-1,TRBD2,NA,TRBJ2-2,18,TGCGCCAGCAGCCAAGACTTCTCAGGGACTAGGAACACCGGGGAGCTGTTTTTT,CASSQDFSGTRNTGELFF
TRBV18,NA,NA,TRBJ1-3,14,TGTGCCAGCTCATCAGGGGATAACGGAAACACCATATATTTT,CASSSGDNGNTIYF
TRBV3-1/TRBV3-2,TRBD1,NA,TRBJ2-7,15,TGTGCCAGCAGCCTTTTCCCGGACAGGGCTTACGAGCAGTACTTC,CASSLFPDRAYEQYF
TRBV5-1,NA,NA,TRBJ2-1,15,TGCGCCAGCAGCTTGTACACTAGTACTTCCAATGAGCAGTTCTTC,CASSLYTSTSNEQFF
TRBV2,NA,once,TRBJ2-3,16,TGTGCCAGCAGTGTCACAACGGGAGAAGGCACAGATACGCAGTATTTT,CASSVTTGEGTDTQYF
TRBV10-3,NA,NA,TRBJ1-3,12,TGTGCCATCAGTGGCAGGGGAAACACCATATATTTT,CAISGRGNTIYF
TRBV5-1,TRBD1,many,TRBJ2-1,16,TGCGCCAGCAGCTTAGAATTGGGACAGGTCGCCCGTGAGCAGTTCTTC,CASSLELGQVAREQFF
TRBV6-5,TRBD1,NA,TRBJ2-1,12,TGTGCCAGCTCACAGGGGGCTCACGAGCAGTTCTTC,CASSQGAHEQFF